This is a list of T cell receptor beta chains from one sample in a study of regulatory T cells in long-lasting Graves disease. TCRdb passed the multiplex PCR reads through MiXCR, listing each CDR3 protein once. The sample contains roughly 510,000 distinct CDR3 sequences, 16% of which appear only once. The same specimen was also included in a second study, on T cells in Graves' hyperthyroidism and ophthalmopathy.

The sequenced sample was peripheral blood mononuclear cells (PBMCs), obtained at new diagnosis, from a patient treated with antithyroid drugs. These receptors originate from a man between 18 and 29 years old with Graves disease. Each CDR3 is given with its conserved first and last residue. The order of the fields is D gene, V gene, clone size, J gene, CDR3 protein, CDR3 DNA. A D gene is named only where the DNA matches it firmly. For some rows the clone size is stated as once, few or many, or as a class when expanded; others skip it.

TRBD1,TRBV29-1,once,TRBJ2-7,CSVRTGSTYEQYF,TGCAGCGTTAGGACAGGTAGCACCTACGAGCAGTACTTC
TRBD1,TRBV9,.,TRBJ2-1,CASSPGGQVLNEQFF,TGTGCCAGCAGCCCCGGGGGACAGGTGTTAAATGAGCAGTTCTTC
.,TRBV6-4,.,TRBJ2-7,CAIPNRERSYEQYF,TGTGCCATCCCAAACAGGGAGCGGTCCTACGAGCAGTACTTC
.,TRBV7-9,many,TRBJ1-1,CASSLVTEAFF,TGTGCCAGCAGTTTGGTCACTGAAGCTTTCTTT
TRBD2,TRBV25-1,.,TRBJ2-1,CASSEYGASGRRNEQFF,TGTGCCAGCAGTGAATATGGTGCTAGCGGGAGGAGAAATGAGCAGTTCTTC
.,TRBV28,.,TRBJ2-1,CASRHVGLQFF,TGTGCCAGTCGCCACGTCGGACTTCAGTTCTTC
TRBD1,TRBV5-1,.,TRBJ2-3,CASSLRDRVADTQYF,TGCGCCAGCAGCCTACGGGACAGGGTGGCAGATACGCAGTATTTT
.,TRBV20-1,.,TRBJ1-2,CSARADNSGYGYTF,TGCAGTGCTAGAGCGGATAATTCGGGGTATGGCTACACCTTC
TRBD2,TRBV24-1,.,TRBJ2-1,CATSEAGSSYNEQFF,TGTGCCACCAGTGAAGCGGGAAGCTCCTACAATGAGCAGTTCTTC
.,TRBV9,.,TRBJ1-1,CASSPVPDTEAFF,TGTGCCAGCAGCCCTGTTCCAGACACTGAAGCTTTCTTT
TRBD1,TRBV7-9,many,TRBJ2-3,CASSAETGIPDTQYF,TGTGCCAGCAGTGCCGAGACAGGGATACCCGATACGCAGTATTTT
.,TRBV6-1,many,TRBJ2-7,CASSEGAPYEQYF,TGTGCCAGCAGCGAGGGAGCCCCCTACGAGCAGTACTTC
TRBD2,TRBV12-3/TRBV12-4,many,TRBJ2-3,CASTAVETSGRARDTQYF,TGTGCCAGCACCGCCGTTGAGACTAGCGGGAGGGCGAGGGATACGCAGTATTTT
TRBD2,TRBV30,.,TRBJ2-3,CAWSPPGLLGTDTQYF,TGTGCCTGGAGTCCCCCGGGACTATTAGGTACAGATACGCAGTATTTT
.,TRBV5-6,many,TRBJ2-7,CASSLGISYEQYF,TGTGCCAGCAGTTTGGGCATCTCCTACGAGCAGTACTTC
TRBD2,TRBV7-9,few,TRBJ2-7,CASSLDRFTSGYEQYF,TGTGCCAGCAGCTTAGATCGTTTTACTAGCGGTTACGAGCAGTACTTC
.,TRBV20-1,many,TRBJ2-7,CSAIYLPYSYEQYF,TGCAGTGCTATATATCTGCCATACTCCTACGAGCAGTACTTC
TRBD1,TRBV5-1,.,TRBJ1-4,CASSLGTGADEKLFF,TGCGCCAGCAGCCTAGGTACAGGGGCAGATGAAAAACTGTTTTTT
.,TRBV7-8,few,TRBJ1-2,CASSARVRTAYGYTF,TGTGCCAGCAGCGCGAGGGTGCGGACAGCCTATGGCTACACCTTC
.,TRBV6-1,many,TRBJ2-1,CASSGISGGRDEQFF,TGTGCCAGCAGTGGGATTAGCGGAGGACGGGATGAGCAGTTCTTC
TRBD2,TRBV20-1,.,TRBJ2-1,CSAKEGTTYNEQFF,TGCAGTGCTAAAGAAGGGACTACCTACAATGAGCAGTTCTTC
.,TRBV10-3,.,TRBJ2-7,CAISEQLGASYEQYF,TGTGCCATCAGTGAACAATTGGGGGCGAGCTACGAGCAGTACTTC
.,TRBV20-1,few,TRBJ1-5,CSAWGGVYGQPQHF,TGCAGTGCTTGGGGGGGAGTGTATGGGCAGCCCCAGCATTTT
TRBD1,TRBV2,.,TRBJ1-1,CAGNTGVNTEAFF,TGTGCCGGAAACACAGGGGTAAACACTGAAGCTTTCTTT
.,TRBV28,many,TRBJ2-4,CASSLRAGNSINIQYF,TGTGCCAGCAGTTTAAGGGCAGGGAACAGTATCAACATTCAGTACTTC
.,TRBV6-1,many,TRBJ1-5,CASTVQGSGQPQHF,TGTGCCAGCACCGTTCAGGGGTCCGGTCAGCCCCAGCATTTT
.,TRBV20-1,.,TRBJ2-3,CSARDPGELAVGWGTDTQYF,TGCAGTGCTAGAGATCCAGGGGAGCTAGCGGTAGGATGGGGTACAGATACGCAGTATTTT